A single sample gave rise to the 27 T cell receptor beta chains below, sequenced in a study of PD-1 blockade in classical Hodgkin lymphoma. Documented time point: cycle 4 day 1 (C4D1), after less than 7 weeks of nivolumab. All patients experienced relapse after autologous stem cell transplantation, and brentuximab vedotin exposure was variable. Profiled with immunoSEQ multiplex PCR; TCRdb holds only in-frame clones, not every one. Here the sample spans under 9,500 clones, about 86% being singletons. Specimen: peripheral blood mononuclear cells (PBMCs), collected before the fourth cycle of nivolumab. Receptors were obtained from a human donor with classical Hodgkin lymphoma.

A single count supports this clone. V and J are TRBV5-1 and TRBJ1-1, with 7 bases fitting TRBD1. Germline lookup yields CDR1 SGHRS and CDR2 YFSETQ. Trimming at V came to 2 bases and at J to 3 bases, leaving 4 bases not matched to a gene. This CDR3 is built from 14 residues. The CDR3 reads CASSFTGVDTEAFF. CDR3 coding DNA: TGCGCCAGCAGCTTCACAGGGGTGGACACTGAAGCTTTCTTT. The entire variable domain, with the rest obtained from reference TRBV5-1 and TRBJ1-1, is as follows: KAGVTQTPRYLIKTRGQQVTLSCSPISGHRSVSWYQQTPGQGLQFLFEYFSETQRNKGNFPGRFSGRQFSNSRSEMNVSTLELGDSALYLCASSFTGVDTEAFFGQGTRLTVV.

This chain links TRBV4-3 with TRBJ1-4; the match to TRBD1 covers 7 bases. The germline CDR1 and CDR2 sequences are LGHNA and YSLEER. V dropped 4 bases and J dropped 4; count of bases not matched to a gene: 3. This CDR3 has 14 residues. CDR3 coding DNA: TGCGCCAGCAGCCCGGGACAGTTTAATGAAAAACTGTTTTTT. Amino acids: CASSPGQFNEKLFF.

The chain combines TRBV5-1 with TRBJ1-2; tentatively, D is TRBD1 (6 bases). Trimming pared 1 base from V and 1 base from J, leaving 20 bases between. The germline V gene has CDR1 SGHRS and CDR2 YFSETQ. The CDR3 is made up of 18 amino acids. CDR3 in amino acids: CASSLRSMGALGNYGYTF. The CDR3, as DNA: TGCGCCAGCAGCTTGAGATCTATGGGGGCGCTGGGTAACTATGGCTACACCTTC.

This CDR3 is CASSLAHRGEQYF. As DNA, the CDR3 is TGTGCCAGCAGCTTAGCGCATAGGGGCGAGCAGTACTTC. The chain links TRBV7-2 to TRBJ2-7; D may be TRBD1 (5 bases). CDR1 is SGHTA and CDR2 is FQGNSA in the germline V gene. This CDR3 comprises 13 residues. V was pared by 0 bases and J by 6 bases, with 9 bases between.

The rearrangement links TRBV4-3 to TRBJ1-6, with 9 bases fitting TRBD1. The CDR3 extends over 16 amino acids. The V gene end was trimmed by 2 bases and the J gene end by 5 bases; junction bases not matched to a gene: 4. The germline CDR1 and CDR2 sequences are LGHNA and YSLEER. DNA of the CDR3: TGCGCCAGCAGCCAACCCGGGACAGGGCATAATTCACCCCTCCACTTT. This translates into CASSQPGTGHNSPLHF.

J is TRBJ2-3 and V is TRBV7-9; 8 nucleotides line up with TRBD2. The trim removed 1 base at V and 2 bases at J, leaving 2 bases unmatched. Germline CDR1 is SEHNR and CDR2 is FQNEAQ (reference sequence). The CDR3 runs to 15 residues. CDR3 bases: TGTGCCAGCAGCTTAGACGGGGGGGCCACAGATACGCAGTATTTT. Translating it yields CASSLDGGATDTQYF.

V is TRBV5-1 and J is TRBJ2-1; TRBD1 agrees at 10 bases. The CDR3 totals 15 residues. Trimming removed 0 bases from V and 10 bases from J; junction bases left unmatched: 7. Germline V CDR1 and CDR2: SGHRS, YFSETQ. The chain's CDR3 is CASSLARDRGREQFF. The CDR3 bases are TGCGCCAGCAGCTTGGCCCGGGACAGGGGTCGGGAGCAGTTCTTC.

The V call is TRBV7-8, the J call TRBJ2-1; D not resolved. This CDR3 region has 15 residues. V was pared by 5 bases and J by 0 bases, with 11 bases between. Germline V gene lookup returns CDR1 SGHVS and CDR2 FQNEAQ. Here the CDR3 reads CASSLLLGSYNEQFF. Written as DNA, the CDR3 is TGTGCCAGCAGCCTTCTTCTGGGCTCCTACAATGAGCAGTTCTTC.

The chain carries TRBV10-1 and TRBJ1-1; maybe TRBD1 (5 bases). CDR1 and CDR2 (germline): WNHNN, SYGVQD (reference sequence). This CDR3 contains 13 residues. The V end lost 7 bases, the J end lost 1 base, and 10 bases lay between the germline ends. The CDR3 here is CASMGPTNTEAFF. Written as DNA, the CDR3 is TGCGCCAGCATGGGACCCACGAACACTGAAGCTTTCTTT.

DNA for the CDR3: TGTGCCAGCAGCTTTTCGGACAGCTATGGCTACACCTTC. This encodes CASSFSDSYGYTF. The J gene is TRBJ1-2, the V gene TRBV7-9; tentative D call: TRBD1 (6 bases). CDR1 is SEHNR, CDR2 FQNEAQ, per germline (reference sequence). V lost 3 bases and J 4 bases, leaving 9 bases between the germline ends. The CDR3 is made up of 13 amino acids.

The count of this clone is one. The V and J genes are TRBV27 and TRBJ2-1, with a possible D match to TRBD1 (6 bases). Germline V gene sequence: CDR1 MNHEY, CDR2 SMNVEV (reference sequence). This CDR3 has 15 residues. Between the trimmed V and J ends, which lost 2 bases and 0 bases, there was a span of 8 bases. CDR3 bases: TGTGCCAGCAGTTTAGAGGACAGCTCCTACAATGAGCAGTTCTTC. This sequence encodes CASSLEDSSYNEQFF.

The chain employs TRBV19 and TRBJ2-5, with 8 bases lining up with TRBD1. V lost 6 bases to trimming and J lost 2 bases; unmatched junction nucleotides: 8. Germline assignment: CDR1 LNHDA and CDR2 SQIVND (reference sequence). The CDR3 consists of 15 residues. The CDR3: CASSVGNRGQETQYF. DNA of the CDR3: TGTGCCAGTAGCGTGGGGAACAGGGGGCAAGAGACCCAGTACTTC.

The chain is built from TRBV27 and TRBJ1-2; D is possibly TRBD1 (5 bases). Germline lookup yields CDR1 MNHEY and CDR2 SMNVEV (reference sequence). CDR3 length: 14 residues. Trimming took off 3 bases at V and 4 bases at J, with 12 bases between the two ends. CDR3 amino acids: CASSFTGEGYGYTF. In nucleotides, the CDR3 is TGTGCCAGCAGTTTTACGGGGGAAGGCTATGGCTACACCTTC.

The V call is TRBV6-4, the J call TRBJ1-6, with unresolved D. Germline V gives CDR1 MRHNA, CDR2 SNTAGT. Between the trimmed V and J ends, which lost 6 bases and 4 bases, there was a span of 7 bases. The CDR3 totals 13 residues. The CDR3 DNA reads as TGTGCCAGCAGGGACGAATATAATTCACCCCTCCACTTT. Amino acids: CASRDEYNSPLHF.

The chain joins TRBV10-3 to TRBJ2-3; no reliable D call. The V end was cut by 0 bases, the J end by 1 base, with 8 bases between. The CDR3 runs to 15 residues. The V gene's germline CDR1 is ENHRY and CDR2 SYGVKD. CDR3 DNA sequence: TGTGCCATCAGTGAGTCGCAGCGAGGCACAGATACGCAGTATTTT. Its protein product is CAISESQRGTDTQYF.

V and J are TRBV7-2 and TRBJ2-3; D might be TRBD1 (5 bases). V was shortened by 1 base and J by 2 bases, with 13 bases between the two germline ends. Germline CDR1 and CDR2: SGHTA and FQGNSA. The CDR3 covers 16 residues. The CDR3: CASSLVTGNPTDTQYF. The CDR3, as DNA: TGTGCCAGCAGCTTAGTCACAGGAAACCCCACAGATACGCAGTATTTT.

This clone has just a few counts. The J gene is TRBJ1-5, the V gene TRBV19, with 8 bases matching TRBD1. Germline CDR1 reads LNHDA; CDR2 reads SQIVND (reference sequence). V shed 2 bases, J shed 5 bases, and the junction held 5 bases outside the gene matches. This CDR3 is built from 15 residues. CDR3 amino acids: CASSISSRGHQPQHF. The CDR3 coding sequence is TGTGCCAGTAGTATATCGAGCAGGGGGCATCAGCCCCAGCATTTT.

V and J are TRBV4-3 and TRBJ1-3, with no clear D. The CDR3 is 14 residues long. V lost 1 base and J lost 1, with 5 bases in between. CDR1 LGHNA and CDR2 YSLEER come from the germline V gene. DNA of the CDR3: TGCGCCAGCAGCCAAGGGGCGTCTGGAAACACCATATATTTT. Translated: CASSQGASGNTIYF.

V usage is TRBV19 and J usage is TRBJ1-1, with 8 nucleotides matching TRBD1. This CDR3 spans 12 amino acids. Trimming at V came to 7 bases and at J to 4 bases, leaving 2 bases not matched to a gene. Germline V lookup: CDR1 LNHDA, CDR2 SQIVND (reference sequence). The CDR3 is CASKQGGTEAFF. Here the CDR3 DNA reads TGTGCCAGTAAACAGGGGGGCACTGAAGCTTTCTTT.

The chain recombines TRBV6-1 with TRBJ2-1; 12 bases align to TRBD2. Germline CDR1 and CDR2: MNHNS and SASEGT. V trimming: 0 bases; J trimming: 8 bases; junction bases outside the gene matches: 5. The CDR3 runs 16 residues. CDR3 sequence (DNA): TGTGCCAGCAGTGAAGCGACTAGCGGGGGTTACGATGAGCAGTTCTTC. Translation: CASSEATSGGYDEQFF.

The chain employs TRBV2 and TRBJ1-2, with TRBD1 matching 8 bases. V lost 5 bases to trimming and J lost 4 bases; unmatched junction nucleotides: 9. The CDR3 runs to 15 residues. Germline V gene data show CDR1 as SNHLY and CDR2 as FYNNEI. CDR3 region: CASSSDSGQAYGYTF. The CDR3 DNA reads TGTGCCAGCAGTAGCGATTCGGGACAGGCCTATGGCTACACCTTC.

The rearrangement joins TRBV7-9 to TRBJ1-4; D not certain. CDR1 SEHNR and CDR2 FQNEAQ come from the germline V gene (reference sequence). Trimming took off 6 bases at V and 3 bases at J, with 8 bases between the two ends. The CDR3 consists of 13 residues. The CDR3 bases are TGTGCCAGCAGAAGAACCCCTAATGAAAAACTGTTTTTT. Its translation: CASRRTPNEKLFF.

The genes are TRBV28 and TRBJ1-4; 7 positions agree with TRBD1. The CDR3 runs to 15 residues. Germline V gene sequence: CDR1 MDHEN, CDR2 SYDVKM. The V and J ends lost 5 bases and 0 bases, in that order; junction bases with no gene match: 3. The CDR3 protein is CASSRDSSTNEKLFF. In nucleotides, the CDR3 is TGTGCCAGCAGTAGGGACAGTTCAACTAATGAAAAACTGTTTTTT.

This rearrangement joins TRBV5-4 to TRBJ2-2; a possible D gene is TRBD1 (6 bases). CDR3 length: 16 amino acids. Germline V gene data show CDR1 as SGHNT and CDR2 as YYREEE (reference sequence). The germline V and J ends were trimmed by 4 bases and 0 bases, with 13 bases remaining between them. In nucleotides, the CDR3 is TGTGCCAGCAGCCTCGCACAGGGCGCGAACACCGGGGAGCTGTTTTTT. It codes for CASSLAQGANTGELFF.

This sequence joins TRBV7-3 and TRBJ1-3; tentative D call: TRBD1 (5 bases). Deletions cut 2 bases from V and 4 bases from J, with 12 bases between. The CDR3 loop spans 15 amino acids. The germline V gene has CDR1 SGHTA and CDR2 FQGTGA. The CDR3 loop reads CASSLSGGFGNTIYF. CDR3 sequence (DNA): TGTGCCAGCAGCTTATCGGGGGGATTCGGAAACACCATATATTTT.

CDR3 sequence: CASSGTGAYNSNQPQHF. DNA of the CDR3: TGTGCCAGTAGCGGGACAGGGGCCTATAATAGCAATCAGCCCCAGCATTTT. This chain connects TRBV19 to TRBJ1-5, with 10 nucleotides matching TRBD1. The V gene's germline CDR1 is LNHDA and CDR2 SQIVND (reference sequence). The CDR3 length is 17 residues. The V segment lost 6 bases and the J segment 0 bases; nucleotides outside the gene matches: 8.

The V and J genes are TRBV2 and TRBJ1-4; 8 bases fit TRBD1. This CDR3 has 15 residues. Germline trimming cut 6 bases from V and 4 bases from J; bases unmatched to any gene: 7. The germline V gene encodes CDR1 SNHLY and CDR2 FYNNEI. CDR3 DNA: TGTGCCAGCAGACTTGGACAGGGTTATAATGAAAAACTGTTTTTT. Its protein is CASRLGQGYNEKLFF.